A selection of T cell receptor beta chains follows, all from one sample in a study of CD8 T cells in ankylosing spondylitis. Using its own MiXCR run on the 5' RACE reads, TCRdb lists one record per CDR3 protein. The sample yields almost 400,000 distinct CDR3 sequences, around 24% seen once. Sequenced input: blood, either unsorted or a sorted T cell fraction (not recorded which). These receptors were taken from a male donor with ankylosing spondylitis. Both conserved end residues are part of each CDR3. A D gene is named only where the DNA matches it firmly. A clone size is listed for some rows: how often the clone was seen (once, few, many), or a class if it is expanded.

TRBJ2-3,many,TRBV16,.,CASSTGIHTDTQYF,TGTGCCAGCAGTACAGGGATCCACACAGATACGCAGTATTTT
TRBJ2-2,.,TRBV5-1,TRBD2,CASSLAPSGSENTGELFF,TGCGCCAGCAGCTTGGCCCCTAGCGGGAGCGAGAACACCGGGGAGCTGTTTTTT
TRBJ2-1,few,TRBV5-1,TRBD2,CASSPGLAGGLGNEQFF,TGCGCCAGCAGCCCCGGACTAGCGGGAGGGCTTGGCAATGAGCAGTTCTTC
TRBJ2-1,many,TRBV12-3/TRBV12-4,TRBD2,CASSSRTSGDNEQFF,TGTGCCAGCAGTTCCAGGACTAGTGGCGACAATGAGCAGTTCTTC
TRBJ2-7,.,TRBV5-4,.,CASSLGGRTFDAYF,TGTGCCAGCAGCTTGGGGGGACGGACCTTCGATGCGTACTTC
TRBJ1-3,few,TRBV5-1,.,CASSNGRQAINSGNTIYF,TGCGCCAGCAGCAACGGCCGACAGGCGATCAACTCTGGAAACACCATATATTTT
TRBJ2-7,few,TRBV4-2,.,CASSQDPEYEQYF,TGTGCCAGCAGCCAAGACCCCGAATACGAGCAGTACTTC
TRBJ2-5,.,TRBV29-1,.,CSVESGNLALGQYF,TGCAGCGTTGAATCCGGCAACCTAGCCCTCGGTCAGTACTTC
TRBJ2-1,few,TRBV10-3,TRBD2,CAISDAGGRAKDEQFF,TGTGCCATCAGTGACGCGGGCGGGAGGGCCAAGGATGAGCAGTTCTTC
TRBJ1-5,.,TRBV15,.,CATGQRDHSNQPQHF,TGTGCCACCGGTCAGAGGGATCATAGCAATCAGCCCCAGCATTTT
TRBJ2-7,few,TRBV6-6,.,CASSSVGYEQYF,TGTGCCAGCAGTTCCGTGGGTTACGAGCAGTACTTC
TRBJ2-2,once,TRBV11-3,TRBD2,CASSLPASGRAPGELFF,TGTGCCAGCAGCTTACCCGCTAGCGGGAGGGCTCCCGGGGAGCTGTTTTTT
TRBJ1-5,few,TRBV2,.,CASSISNQPQHF,TGTGCCAGTTCAATTAGCAATCAGCCCCAGCATTTT
TRBJ1-1,few,TRBV5-5,.,CASSLAGNSFSDAFF,TGTGCCAGCAGCTTGGCCGGGAATTCCTTTTCTGACGCTTTCTTT
TRBJ2-1,.,TRBV10-1,TRBD2,CASSESGLAGLSSYNEQFF,TGCGCCAGCAGTGAGTCGGGACTAGCGGGCCTGAGCTCCTACAATGAGCAGTTCTTC
TRBJ2-1,.,TRBV20-1,TRBD2,CSARGLQREAGNEQFF,TGCAGTGCTAGGGGGCTTCAGCGGGAGGCGGGAAATGAGCAGTTCTTC
TRBJ2-7,.,TRBV6-5,TRBD2,CASSYRLSSSGTYYEQYF,TGTGCCAGCAGTTACCGCCTTTCGAGTAGCGGGACGTACTACGAGCAGTACTTC
TRBJ2-2,few,TRBV5-6,.,CASSPAARIVAGELFF,TGTGCCAGCAGCCCCGCGGCCCGCATAGTGGCGGGGGAGCTGTTTTTT
TRBJ2-1,.,TRBV2,TRBD2,CASSVNAGRQTYNEQFF,TGTGCCAGCAGTGTCAATGCCGGGAGGCAGACCTACAATGAGCAGTTCTTC
TRBJ2-3,.,TRBV6-2/TRBV6-3,.,CASSYSGLRYTDTQYF,TGTGCCAGCAGTTACTCGGGACTCCGATACACAGATACGCAGTATTTT
TRBJ2-7,few,TRBV5-1,TRBD2,CASSLFTSVPYEQYF,TGCGCCAGCAGCTTGTTTACTAGCGTCCCCTACGAGCAGTACTTC
TRBJ2-7,.,TRBV28,TRBD2,CASSLREGEQYF,TGTGCCAGCAGTTTGCGGGAGGGCGAGCAGTACTTC
TRBJ2-3,few,TRBV30,.,CAWSGTTDTQYF,TGTGCCTGGAGCGGAACCACAGATACGCAGTATTTT
TRBJ2-7,few,TRBV5-1,.,CASSLQGTYEQYF,TGCGCCAGCAGCTTGCAGGGCACCTACGAGCAGTACTTC
TRBJ2-1,.,TRBV5-1,.,CASSLGQISYNEQFF,TGCGCCAGCAGCTTGGGACAGATCTCCTACAATGAGCAGTTCTTC
TRBJ1-2,few,TRBV5-1,TRBD1,CASRGTGDYGYTF,TGCGCCAGCAGAGGGACAGGGGACTATGGCTACACCTTC
TRBJ2-1,many,TRBV29-1,.,CSVEDPGDYNEQFF,TGCAGCGTTGAAGATCCCGGGGATTACAATGAGCAGTTCTTC
TRBJ2-2,.,TRBV12-3/TRBV12-4,TRBD2,CASTVLAGVGNGELFF,TGTGCCAGCACTGTACTAGCGGGAGTGGGTAACGGGGAGCTGTTTTTT
TRBJ2-4,.,TRBV21-1,.,CASSTNRGYIAKNIQYF,TGTGCCAGCAGTACAAACAGGGGCTATATAGCCAAAAACATTCAGTACTTC
TRBJ2-5,.,TRBV7-6,.,CASSLEKGRWETQYF,TGTGCCAGCAGCTTAGAAAAGGGCCGATGGGAGACCCAGTACTTC
TRBJ2-3,.,TRBV9,.,CASSGGLRQTDTQYF,TGTGCCAGCAGCGGGGGCCTCCGACAGACAGATACGCAGTATTTT
TRBJ2-1,.,TRBV5-1,TRBD2,CASSLVSVAGFNEQFF,TGCGCCAGCAGCTTGGTGTCGGTAGCGGGCTTCAATGAGCAGTTCTTC
TRBJ1-5,.,TRBV30,.,CAWSLGINQPQHF,TGTGCCTGGAGTTTGGGGATCAATCAGCCCCAGCATTTT
TRBJ2-2,.,TRBV7-9,.,CASSLEDTGELFF,TGTGCCAGCAGCTTAGAGGACACCGGGGAGCTGTTTTTT
TRBJ2-3,.,TRBV4-1,TRBD2,CASSQPWLAESTDTQYF,TGCGCCAGCAGCCAACCCTGGCTAGCGGAGAGCACAGATACGCAGTATTTT
TRBJ2-1,few,TRBV5-1,TRBD2,CASSLDLAGGNLGGSEQFF,TGCGCCAGCAGCTTGGATCTAGCGGGAGGCAATCTGGGGGGAAGCGAGCAGTTCTTC
TRBJ2-3,.,TRBV5-1,.,CASSRELVDTTDTQYF,TGCGCCAGCAGTCGCGAACTAGTGGACACCACAGATACGCAGTATTTT
TRBJ2-3,few,TRBV7-9,.,CASSFGTPDGTDTQYF,TGTGCCAGCAGCTTCGGGACGCCTGACGGCACAGATACGCAGTATTTT
TRBJ2-2,.,TRBV7-2,TRBD2,CASRILAGAGELFF,TGTGCCAGCAGGATACTAGCGGGAGCCGGGGAGCTGTTTTTT
TRBJ2-7,few,TRBV20-1,.,CSAGGAGPGEQYF,TGCAGTGCCGGGGGCGCTGGCCCGGGAGAGCAGTACTTC
TRBJ2-7,.,TRBV15,TRBD2,CATSRGGAGGPYEQYF,TGTGCCACCAGCAGAGGAGGGGCGGGAGGCCCTTACGAGCAGTACTTC
TRBJ2-7,few,TRBV20-1,.,CSARDVGQSRKYEQYF,TGCAGTGCTAGAGATGTAGGACAGTCAAGAAAATACGAGCAGTACTTC
TRBJ2-7,many,TRBV12-3/TRBV12-4,.,CASSFGRGYEQYF,TGTGCCAGCAGTTTTGGCAGGGGCTACGAGCAGTACTTC
TRBJ2-1,few,TRBV27,.,CASSPGRGPIYNEQFF,TGTGCCAGCAGTCCCGGGCGGGGCCCCATCTACAATGAGCAGTTCTTC
TRBJ1-4,.,TRBV3-1,.,CASSQDARGEKLFF,TGTGCCAGCAGCCAAGATGCCAGGGGTGAAAAACTGTTTTTT
TRBJ1-3,many,TRBV29-1,.,CSVEDRHTNSGNTIYF,TGCAGCGTTGAAGATCGTCACACCAACTCTGGAAACACCATATATTTT
TRBJ1-2,few,TRBV3-1,.,CASSQQVGSIGGYTF,TGTGCCAGCAGCCAACAGGTGGGATCAATCGGAGGCTACACCTTC
TRBJ1-5,.,TRBV12-3/TRBV12-4,.,CASSPGAYQPQHF,TGTGCCAGCAGCCCTGGGGCGTATCAGCCCCAGCATTTT
TRBJ1-2,.,TRBV27,.,CASSRDRSGGYTF,TGTGCCAGCAGCCGCGACAGGAGCGGTGGCTACACCTTC
TRBJ1-6,.,TRBV27,.,CASSLISGGSPLHF,TGTGCCAGCAGTTTAATTTCCGGAGGTTCACCCCTCCACTTT
TRBJ2-1,.,TRBV5-1,.,CASSFTTAGINEQFF,TGCGCCAGCAGCTTTACCACGGCGGGCATAAATGAGCAGTTCTTC
TRBJ2-5,few,TRBV7-2,.,CASSLESAEETQYF,TGTGCCAGCAGCTTAGAAAGTGCTGAAGAGACCCAGTACTTC
TRBJ1-2,few,TRBV5-1,TRBD1,CASSEGQGARYGYTF,TGCGCCAGCAGCGAGGGACAGGGGGCGCGATATGGCTACACCTTC
TRBJ2-5,once,TRBV2,.,CASILNAGVGETQYF,TGTGCCAGCATCCTTAATGCAGGAGTCGGCGAGACCCAGTACTTC
TRBJ2-2,.,TRBV5-1,.,CASSLDGAGELFF,TGCGCCAGCAGCCTGGACGGAGCCGGGGAGCTGTTTTTT
TRBJ1-2,.,TRBV4-1,TRBD1,CASSLSQMRGQGSGTF,TGCGCCAGCAGCCTTTCCCAAATGCGGGGACAGGGGTCGGGCACCTTC
TRBJ2-3,.,TRBV30,TRBD1,CAWSVQGTDTQYF,TGTGCCTGGAGTGTACAGGGGACAGATACGCAGTATTTT
TRBJ1-1,few,TRBV7-9,.,CASSLDGRGFRPEAFF,TGTGCCAGCAGCTTAGATGGGAGGGGGTTTCGGCCTGAAGCTTTCTTT
TRBJ1-5,few,TRBV5-6,.,CASSTRQASQPQHF,TGTGCCAGCAGCACCCGACAGGCCTCTCAGCCCCAGCATTTT
TRBJ1-4,.,TRBV3-1,.,CASSQEPNEKLFF,TGTGCCAGCAGCCAAGAGCCAAATGAAAAACTGTTTTTT